The 17 T cell receptor beta chains presented below share a single source sample, sequenced in a study of shared clonotypes between healthy human individuals. Using immunoSEQ multiplex PCR, the repertoire was profiled, and TCRdb retains in-frame clones only, with some absent. The profile shows 2 million to 2.5 million clones, 93% of them singletons. Sample: naive CD4+ T cells from PBMCs. Documented subset: CD45RA+ positively selected. The receptors were gathered from a man between 18 and 29 years old in good health. Some clones in this sample may be carry-over from other donors' samples.

The J gene is TRBJ2-1, the V gene TRBV21-1; the table's D call, TRBD2, has no DNA check behind it. TRBV21-1 is a recognized pseudogene. CDR3 length equals 16 residues. Written as DNA, the CDR3 is TGTGCCAGCAGCAAAGACAGTAGCGGCAGCTACAATGAGCAGTTCTTC. Amino acid sequence: CASSKDSSGSYNEQFF.

The genes are TRBV7-2 and TRBJ1-5; D remains ambiguous. Germline V gene sequence: CDR1 SGHTA, CDR2 FQGNSA. V lost 6 bases and J 4 bases, leaving 10 bases between the germline ends. CDR3 length: 13 residues. CDR3 residues: CASRISMNQPQHF. CDR3 DNA sequence: TGTGCCAGCAGGATATCTATGAATCAGCCCCAGCATTTT.

This clone was counted once. The CDR3 coding sequence is TGCGCCAGCAGCCAGGACAGGACTAACTATGGCTACACCTTC. Residues: CASSQDRTNYGYTF. This chain connects TRBV5-1 to TRBJ1-2, with TRBD1 identical over 7 bases. The CDR3 is 14 residues long. The V gene's germline CDR1 is SGHRS and CDR2 YFSETQ. The J segment lost 0 bases and the V segment lost 4 bases, leaving 3 bases of the junction unmatched.

The chain links TRBV13 to TRBJ1-2; D gene ambiguous. This CDR3 comprises 15 residues. Germline-derived CDR1 and CDR2 are PRHDT and FYEKMQ (reference sequence). V shed 5 bases and J shed 3 bases, with 16 bases lying between them. In nucleotides, the CDR3 is TGTGCCAGCAGCCCCGGCGGGGTCGGGGACTATGGCTACACCTTC. Residues: CASSPGGVGDYGYTF.

The gene calls are TRBV5-1 and TRBJ2-1; a weak D match, TRBD1 (5 bases). Per the germline V gene, CDR1 is SGHRS and CDR2 is YFSETQ. CDR3 size: 14 residues. Trimming left V 5 bases short and J 6 bases short, with 15 bases between. The DNA for the CDR3 is TGCGCCAGCAGGGCAGGGTGGAACCCCAATGAGCAGTTCTTC. Translating it yields CASRAGWNPNEQFF.

The chain recombines TRBV7-2 with TRBJ2-3, with D unresolved. The germline V gene encodes CDR1 SGHTA and CDR2 FQGNSA. V was shortened by 0 bases and J by 4 bases, with 8 bases between the two germline ends. The CDR3 spans 14 residues. The DNA of the CDR3 is TGTGCCAGCAGCTTAGCCTCCCGGTCAGATACGCAGTATTTT. Translated: CASSLASRSDTQYF. The full variable domain, with the rest looked up from reference TRBV7-2 and TRBJ2-3, is GAGVSQSPSNKVTEKGKDVELRCDPISGHTALYWYRQSLGQGLEFLIYFQGNSAPDKSGLPSDRFSAERTGGSVSTLTIQRTQQEDSAVYLCASSLASRSDTQYFGPGTRLTVL.

This clone was counted once. The rearrangement links TRBV6-5 to TRBJ2-5; no definite D call. This CDR3 is built from 15 residues. V was cut by 0 bases and J by 2 bases, with 10 bases left in between. Germline CDR1 reads MNHEY; CDR2 reads SVGAGI. CDR3 nucleotide sequence: TGTGCCAGCAGTTACTCTATCGGCGGACAAGAGACCCAGTACTTC. Protein: CASSYSIGGQETQYF.

This chain connects TRBV14 to TRBJ2-5, with D hard to call. The CDR3 is 18 amino acids. Germline V lookup: CDR1 SGHDN, CDR2 FVKESK. With 2 bases removed from V and 2 bases from J, the gap between germline ends came to 21 bases. In DNA, the CDR3 is TGTGCCAGCAGCCAAAGGCGGTCGGCCCTCCCTTGGCAAGAGACCCAGTACTTC. Translation gives CASSQRRSALPWQETQYF.

The chain joins TRBV29-1 to TRBJ1-1; tentatively, D is TRBD1 (6 bases). Trimming took off 7 bases at V and 4 bases at J, with 13 bases between the two ends. In germline, CDR1 is SQVTM, CDR2 ANQGSEA. The CDR3 sequence is 12 residues long. CDR3 protein: CSEVTGSTEAFF. CDR3 DNA sequence: TGCAGCGAGGTTACAGGGAGCACTGAAGCTTTCTTT.

Note on this clone: Other nucleotide sequences in the sample specify the same CDR3. The V and J genes are TRBV28 and TRBJ2-5; 9 bases are a match to TRBD2. Germline values: CDR1 MDHEN, CDR2 SYDVKM. The CDR3 is made up of 14 amino acids. Trimming at V came to 6 bases and at J to 3 bases, leaving 5 bases not matched to a gene. In DNA, the CDR3 is TGTGCCAGCAGCTTGACTAGCGGAGAAGAGACCCAGTACTTC. Amino acids: CASSLTSGEETQYF.

In the case of this clone: Other nucleotide sequences from this sample produce the same CDR3. This chain uses TRBV5-1 with TRBJ1-2, with D unclear. Germline V gene data show CDR1 as SGHRS and CDR2 as YFSETQ. Trimming cost V 0 bases and J 2 bases, with 5 bases left between them. CDR3 size: 13 residues. CDR3 nucleotide sequence: TGCGCCAGCAGCTTGGGTACCAACTATGGCTACACCTTC. This gives the protein CASSLGTNYGYTF. The entire variable domain, with the rest obtained from reference TRBV5-1 and TRBJ1-2, is as follows: KAGVTQTPRYLIKTRGQQVTLSCSPISGHRSVSWYQQTPGQGLQFLFEYFSETQRNKGNFPGRFSGRQFSNSRSEMNVSTLELGDSALYLCASSLGTNYGYTFGSGTRLTVV.

The rearrangement links TRBV27 to TRBJ2-1; D might be TRBD1 (6 bases). The CDR3 contains 17 residues. The germline V gene has CDR1 MNHEY and CDR2 SMNVEV (reference sequence). The V end lost 5 bases, the J end lost 0 bases, and 17 bases lay between the germline ends. The CDR3 here is CASSISDRMSSYNEQFF. As DNA, the CDR3 is TGTGCCAGCAGTATTTCTGACAGGATGAGCTCCTACAATGAGCAGTTCTTC.

This chain joins TRBV6-5 and TRBJ2-5; 12 bases align to TRBD2. The CDR3 is 15 amino acids. Germline V gene lookup returns CDR1 MNHEY and CDR2 SVGAGI. Unmatched junction bases numbered 5, after V lost 5 bases and J lost 4 bases. This chain's CDR3 is CASSRLAGERETQYF. In DNA, the CDR3 is TGTGCCAGCAGTCGACTAGCGGGAGAAAGAGAGACCCAGTACTTC.

The rearrangement links TRBV19 to TRBJ2-1; 14 nucleotides line up with TRBD2. V lost 2 bases and J lost 4; bases outside the gene matches: 4. Germline-derived CDR1 and CDR2 are LNHDA and SQIVND (reference sequence). CDR3 size: 17 residues. The CDR3: CASSIYRTSGGYNEQFF. CDR3 sequence (DNA): TGTGCCAGTAGTATATACCGGACTAGCGGGGGGTACAATGAGCAGTTCTTC.

The chain recombines TRBV7-2 with TRBJ2-5, with D perhaps TRBD1 (5 bases). The CDR3 contains 13 residues. Trimming pared 10 bases from V and 7 bases from J, leaving 19 bases between. Germline-derived CDR1 and CDR2 are SGHTA and FQGNSA. The CDR3 sequence is CATNWGPQGTQYF. In DNA, the CDR3 is TGTGCCACCAATTGGGGTCCCCAGGGGACCCAGTACTTC.

V usage is TRBV5-6 and J usage is TRBJ1-1; D gene uncertain. Germline V gene sequence: CDR1 SGHDT, CDR2 YYEEEE. With 3 bases removed from V and 1 base from J, the gap between germline ends came to 4 bases. The CDR3 has 12 residues. CDR3 region: CASSWGNTEAFF. The CDR3 coding sequence is TGTGCCAGCAGCTGGGGGAACACTGAAGCTTTCTTT.

The chain is built from TRBV5-1 and TRBJ2-7; 9 nucleotides agree with TRBD1. The CDR3 runs 17 residues. In germline, CDR1 is SGHRS, CDR2 YFSETQ. V dropped 3 bases and J dropped 5; count of bases not matched to a gene: 15. The CDR3 sequence: CASSSLPRGQGQDEQYF. DNA for the CDR3: TGCGCCAGCAGCTCCTTGCCGAGGGGACAGGGACAGGACGAGCAGTACTTC.